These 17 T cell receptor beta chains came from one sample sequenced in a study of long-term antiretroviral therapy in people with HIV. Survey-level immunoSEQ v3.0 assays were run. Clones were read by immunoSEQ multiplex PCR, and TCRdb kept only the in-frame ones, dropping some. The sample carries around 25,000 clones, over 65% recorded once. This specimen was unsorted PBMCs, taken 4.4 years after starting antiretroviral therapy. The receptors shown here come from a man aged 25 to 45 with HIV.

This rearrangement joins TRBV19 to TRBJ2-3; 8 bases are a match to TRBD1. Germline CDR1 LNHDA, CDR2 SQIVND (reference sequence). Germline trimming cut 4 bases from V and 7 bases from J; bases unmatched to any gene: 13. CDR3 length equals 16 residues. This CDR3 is CASSTLPGTGLNTQYF. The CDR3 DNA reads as TGTGCCAGTAGTACCCTCCCCGGGACAGGTCTTAATACGCAGTATTTT.

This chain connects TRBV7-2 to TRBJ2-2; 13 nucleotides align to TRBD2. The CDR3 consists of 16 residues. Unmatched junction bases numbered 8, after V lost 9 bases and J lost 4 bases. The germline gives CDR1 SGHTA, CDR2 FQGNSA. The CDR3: CARTLGLAGVTGELFF. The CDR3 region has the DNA TGTGCCAGGACGCTAGGACTAGCGGGAGTCACCGGGGAGCTGTTTTTT.

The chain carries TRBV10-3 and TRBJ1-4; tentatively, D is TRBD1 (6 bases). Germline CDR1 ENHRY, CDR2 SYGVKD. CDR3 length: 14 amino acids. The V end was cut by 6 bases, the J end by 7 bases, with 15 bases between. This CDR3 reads CAISRGGEVEKLFF. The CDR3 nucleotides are TGTGCCATCAGCCGAGGGGGGGAGGTTGAAAAACTGTTTTTT.

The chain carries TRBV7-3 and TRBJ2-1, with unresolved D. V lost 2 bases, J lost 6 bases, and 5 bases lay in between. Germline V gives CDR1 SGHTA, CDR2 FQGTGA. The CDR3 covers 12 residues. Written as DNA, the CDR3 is TGTGCCAGCAGCTTACAAGGCAATGAGCAGTTCTTC. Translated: CASSLQGNEQFF.

The CDR3 nucleotides are TGTGCCAGCAGTGTCTCGGGGGAGAGCTACGAGCAGTACTTC. Translated: CASSVSGESYEQYF. The chain employs TRBV27 and TRBJ2-7; TRBD2 might be the D (6 bases). V lost 5 bases to trimming and J lost 3 bases, with 14 bases between them. CDR3 length: 14 residues. Germline loops: CDR1 MNHEY, CDR2 SMNVEV (reference sequence).

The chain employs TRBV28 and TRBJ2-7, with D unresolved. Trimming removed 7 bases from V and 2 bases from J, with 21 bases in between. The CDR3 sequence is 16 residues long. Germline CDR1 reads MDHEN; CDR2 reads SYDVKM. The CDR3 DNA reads TGTGCCAGCATCCCCCTAGGGCCCCTCAACACCTACGAGCAGTACTTC. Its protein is CASIPLGPLNTYEQYF.

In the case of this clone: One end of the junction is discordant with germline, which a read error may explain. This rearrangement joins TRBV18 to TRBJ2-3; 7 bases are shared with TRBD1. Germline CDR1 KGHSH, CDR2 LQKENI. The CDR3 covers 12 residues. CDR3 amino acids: CASSLLDRELHF. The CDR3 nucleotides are TGTGCCAGCTCACTTCTCGACAGGGAGTTGCATTTT.

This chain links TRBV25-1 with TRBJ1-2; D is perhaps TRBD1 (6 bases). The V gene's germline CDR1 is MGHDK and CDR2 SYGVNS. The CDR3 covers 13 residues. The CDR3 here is CVAPGRGGYGYTF. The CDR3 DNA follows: TGTGTTGCACCAGGCAGGGGTGGCTATGGCTACACCTTC.

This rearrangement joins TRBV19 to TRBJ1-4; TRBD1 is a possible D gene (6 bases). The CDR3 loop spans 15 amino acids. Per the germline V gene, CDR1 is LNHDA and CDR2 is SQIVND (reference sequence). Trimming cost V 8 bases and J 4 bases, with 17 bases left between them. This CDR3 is CASATGEFLNEKLFF. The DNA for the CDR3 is TGTGCCAGTGCGACAGGAGAATTTCTTAATGAAAAACTGTTTTTT.

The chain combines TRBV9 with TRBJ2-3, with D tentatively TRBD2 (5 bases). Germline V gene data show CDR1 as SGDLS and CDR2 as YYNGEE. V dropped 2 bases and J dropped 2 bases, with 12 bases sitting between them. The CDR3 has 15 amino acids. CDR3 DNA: TGTGCCAGCAGCGTTCCTCGGGGAAACACAGATACGCAGTATTTT. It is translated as CASSVPRGNTDTQYF. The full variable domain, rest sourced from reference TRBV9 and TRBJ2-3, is DSGVTQTPKHLITATGQRVTLRCSPRSGDLSVYWYQQSLDQGLQFLIQYYNGEERAKGNILERFSAQQFPDLHSELNLSSLELGDSALYFCASSVPRGNTDTQYFGPGTRLTVL.

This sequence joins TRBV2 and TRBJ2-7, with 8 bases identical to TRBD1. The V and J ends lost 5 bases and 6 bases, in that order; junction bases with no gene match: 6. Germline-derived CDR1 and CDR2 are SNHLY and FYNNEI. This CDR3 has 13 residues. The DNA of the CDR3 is TGTGCCAGCAGTATCAGACAGGGGTCCGAGCAGTACTTC. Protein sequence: CASSIRQGSEQYF.

The CDR3 here is CASSQPSGGAYNEQFF. DNA of the CDR3: TGTGCCAGCAGCCAGCCAAGCGGGGGGGCCTACAATGAGCAGTTCTTC. The chain recombines TRBV2 with TRBJ2-1; TRBD2 agrees at 10 bases. Trimming cost V 6 bases and J 2 bases; bases outside gene matches: 7. Germline V gene lookup returns CDR1 SNHLY and CDR2 FYNNEI. The CDR3 consists of 16 residues.

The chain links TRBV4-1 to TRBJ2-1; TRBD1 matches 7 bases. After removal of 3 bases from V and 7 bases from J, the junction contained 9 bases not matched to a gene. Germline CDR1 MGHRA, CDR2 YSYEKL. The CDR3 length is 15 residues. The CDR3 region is CASSQTGSLGNEQFF. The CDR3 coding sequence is TGCGCCAGCAGCCAGACAGGGAGTCTAGGGAATGAGCAGTTCTTC.

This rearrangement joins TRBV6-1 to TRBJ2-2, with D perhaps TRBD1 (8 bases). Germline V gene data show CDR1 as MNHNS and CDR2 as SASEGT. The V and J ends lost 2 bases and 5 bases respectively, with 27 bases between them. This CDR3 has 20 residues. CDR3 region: CASSESPEQGGFSWTGELFF. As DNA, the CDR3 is TGTGCCAGCAGTGAATCCCCAGAACAGGGGGGGTTCAGTTGGACCGGGGAGCTGTTTTTT.

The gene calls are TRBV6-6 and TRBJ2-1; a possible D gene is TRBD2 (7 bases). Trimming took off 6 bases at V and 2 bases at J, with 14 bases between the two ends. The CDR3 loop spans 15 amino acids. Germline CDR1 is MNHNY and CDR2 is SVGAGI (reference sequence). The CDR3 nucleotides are TGTGCCAGCAGAGCCGAGGGGGGGGCCTACAATGAGCAGTTCTTC. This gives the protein CASRAEGGAYNEQFF.

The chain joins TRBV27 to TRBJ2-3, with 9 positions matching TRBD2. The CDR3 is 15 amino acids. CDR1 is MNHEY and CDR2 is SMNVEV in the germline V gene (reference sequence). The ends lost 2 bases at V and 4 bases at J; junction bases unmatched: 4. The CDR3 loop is CASSLGQRGADTQYF. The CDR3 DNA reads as TGTGCCAGCAGTTTAGGACAGCGGGGGGCAGATACGCAGTATTTT.

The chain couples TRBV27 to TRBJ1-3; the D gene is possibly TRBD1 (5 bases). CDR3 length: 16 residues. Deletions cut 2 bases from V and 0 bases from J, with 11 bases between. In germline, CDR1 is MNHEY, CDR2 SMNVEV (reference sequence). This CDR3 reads CASSLRGESSGNTIYF. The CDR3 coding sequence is TGTGCCAGCAGTTTAAGAGGGGAGAGCTCTGGAAACACCATATATTTT.